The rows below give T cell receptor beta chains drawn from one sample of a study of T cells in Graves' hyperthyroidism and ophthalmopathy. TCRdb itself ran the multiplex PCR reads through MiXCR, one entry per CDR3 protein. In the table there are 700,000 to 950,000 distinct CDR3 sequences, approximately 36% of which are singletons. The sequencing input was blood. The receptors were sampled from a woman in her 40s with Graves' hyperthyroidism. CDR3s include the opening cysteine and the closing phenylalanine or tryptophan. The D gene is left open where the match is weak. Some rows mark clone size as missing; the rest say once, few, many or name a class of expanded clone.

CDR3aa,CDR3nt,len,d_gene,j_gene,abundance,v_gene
CASSQEAGWYEQYF,TGTGCCAGCAGCCAAGAGGCTGGTTGGTACGAGCAGTACTTC,14,NA,TRBJ2-7,few,TRBV3-1
CATLVGQGFREPQHF,TGTGCCACCCTAGTGGGACAGGGTTTTAGGGAGCCCCAGCATTTT,15,TRBD1,TRBJ1-5,few,TRBV6-5
CASSSRGAGDYEQYF,TGTGCCAGCAGCTCTAGGGGAGCGGGGGACTACGAGCAGTACTTC,15,TRBD2,TRBJ2-7,many,TRBV7-2
CASSPLSGTGDRGTEAFF,TGTGCCAGTAGTCCTCTCAGCGGGACAGGGGATCGGGGCACTGAAGCTTTCTTT,18,TRBD1,TRBJ1-1,NA,TRBV19
CSARDLRGISSNQPQHF,TGCAGTGCTAGAGATCTAAGGGGCATATCGAGCAATCAGCCCCAGCATTTT,17,NA,TRBJ1-5,many,TRBV20-1
CASSAPSGGAPQETQYF,TGTGCCAGCAGTGCACCTAGCGGGGGGGCCCCTCAAGAGACCCAGTACTTC,17,TRBD2,TRBJ2-5,NA,TRBV6-1
CASSADRDSEAFF,TGTGCCAGCAGCGCGGACAGGGATAGTGAAGCTTTCTTT,13,TRBD1,TRBJ1-1,many,TRBV7-3
CASSIGQGMGGYTF,TGTGCCAGCAGCATAGGACAGGGAATGGGAGGCTACACCTTC,14,TRBD1,TRBJ1-2,many,TRBV5-6
CASSFWGADVLTF,TGTGCCAGCAGTTTTTGGGGGGCTGACGTCCTGACTTTC,13,NA,TRBJ2-6,NA,TRBV12-3/TRBV12-4
CASFDDRSNEKLFF,TGTGCCAGTTTTGATGACAGAAGCAATGAAAAACTGTTTTTT,14,NA,TRBJ1-4,NA,TRBV6-5
CASSLGDPSGELFF,TGTGCCAGCAGCTTAGGCGACCCCTCCGGGGAGCTGTTTTTT,14,NA,TRBJ2-2,few,TRBV10-3
CASSASGINQPQHF,TGTGCCAGCAGTGCCTCAGGGATAAATCAGCCCCAGCATTTT,14,NA,TRBJ1-5,many,TRBV6-1
CASTKQGAFPYEQYF,TGTGCCAGCACGAAACAGGGGGCCTTCCCCTACGAGCAGTACTTC,15,TRBD1,TRBJ2-7,few,TRBV6-1
CSVSSSGNTIYF,TGCAGCGTTTCAAGCTCTGGAAACACCATATATTTT,12,NA,TRBJ1-3,NA,TRBV29-1
CASSGPGTYEQYF,TGTGCCAGCAGTGGCCCGGGGACCTACGAGCAGTACTTC,13,NA,TRBJ2-7,many,TRBV2
CASSYPGAGALETQYF,TGTGCCAGCAGTTACCCCGGTGCGGGAGCGCTGGAGACCCAGTACTTC,16,TRBD2,TRBJ2-5,few,TRBV6-5
CASSYSTGTNDHEQYF,TGTGCCAGCAGTTACTCCACCGGGACTAACGACCACGAGCAGTACTTC,16,TRBD2,TRBJ2-7,NA,TRBV2
CASSHGRTGGVVAYGYTF,TGCGCCAGCAGCCATGGCCGGACAGGGGGCGTCGTGGCCTATGGCTACACCTTC,18,TRBD1,TRBJ1-2,NA,TRBV4-3
CASSLLTGAGNYGYTF,TGTGCCAGCAGCTTGTTGACAGGGGCAGGCAACTATGGCTACACCTTC,16,TRBD1,TRBJ1-2,NA,TRBV5-6
CASSLSGSSYNSPLHF,TGTGCCAGCAGCCTATCAGGAAGCTCCTATAATTCACCCCTCCACTTT,16,NA,TRBJ1-6,few,TRBV12-3/TRBV12-4
CASTGQGGQPQHF,TGTGCCAGCACAGGACAGGGAGGTCAGCCCCAGCATTTT,13,TRBD1,TRBJ1-5,few,TRBV27
CASSPGFSYEQYF,TGTGCCAGCAGTCCTGGGTTCTCCTACGAGCAGTACTTC,13,NA,TRBJ2-7,many,TRBV12-3/TRBV12-4
CATSRDAAPGQGNYGYTF,TGTGCCACCAGCAGAGATGCCGCACCGGGACAGGGGAACTATGGCTACACCTTC,18,TRBD1,TRBJ1-2,many,TRBV15
CAISRDLGYGYTF,TGTGCCATCAGTCGGGACCTGGGGTATGGCTACACCTTC,13,NA,TRBJ1-2,NA,TRBV10-3
CASSITGGFVVDYEQYF,TGTGCCAGCAGCATCACAGGGGGCTTTGTCGTGGACTACGAGCAGTACTTC,17,TRBD1,TRBJ2-7,NA,TRBV14
CASRDADNSPLHF,TGTGCCAGTCGGGACGCAGATAATTCACCCCTCCACTTT,13,NA,TRBJ1-6,NA,TRBV19
CASRATGTGYSPLHF,TGTGCCAGCAGGGCCACAGGGACAGGTTATTCACCCCTCCACTTT,15,TRBD1,TRBJ1-6,many,TRBV12-3/TRBV12-4